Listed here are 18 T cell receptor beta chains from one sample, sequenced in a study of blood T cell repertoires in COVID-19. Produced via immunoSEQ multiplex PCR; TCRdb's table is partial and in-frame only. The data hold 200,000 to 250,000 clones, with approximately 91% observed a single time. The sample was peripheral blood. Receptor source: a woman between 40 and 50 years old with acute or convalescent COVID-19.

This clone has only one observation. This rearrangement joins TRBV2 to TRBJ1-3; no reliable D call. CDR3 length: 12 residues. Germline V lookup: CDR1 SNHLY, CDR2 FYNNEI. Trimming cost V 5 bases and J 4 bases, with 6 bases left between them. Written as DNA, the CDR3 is TGTGCCAGCAGTCCCCAGGGAAACACCATATATTTT. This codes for CASSPQGNTIYF.

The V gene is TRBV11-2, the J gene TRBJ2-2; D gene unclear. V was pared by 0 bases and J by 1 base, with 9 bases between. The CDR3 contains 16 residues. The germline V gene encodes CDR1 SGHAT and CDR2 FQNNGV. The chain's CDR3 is CASSLDVLRNTGELFF. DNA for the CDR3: TGTGCCAGCAGCTTAGATGTACTACGGAACACCGGGGAGCTGTTTTTT.

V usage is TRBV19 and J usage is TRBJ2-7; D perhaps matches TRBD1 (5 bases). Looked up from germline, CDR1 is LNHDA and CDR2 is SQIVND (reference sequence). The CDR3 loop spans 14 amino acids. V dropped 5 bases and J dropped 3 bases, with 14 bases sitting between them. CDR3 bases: TGTGCCAGTAGTCCCTCGTCAGGGAACTACGAGCAGTACGTC. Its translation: CASSPSSGNYEQYV.

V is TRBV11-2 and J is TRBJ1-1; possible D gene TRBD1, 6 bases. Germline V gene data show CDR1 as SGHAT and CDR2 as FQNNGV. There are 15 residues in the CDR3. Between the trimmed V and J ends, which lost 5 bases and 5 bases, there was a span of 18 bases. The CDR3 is CASSPRGTMRTEAFF. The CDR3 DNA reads TGTGCCAGCAGCCCCCGAGGGACAATGAGGACTGAAGCTTTCTTT.

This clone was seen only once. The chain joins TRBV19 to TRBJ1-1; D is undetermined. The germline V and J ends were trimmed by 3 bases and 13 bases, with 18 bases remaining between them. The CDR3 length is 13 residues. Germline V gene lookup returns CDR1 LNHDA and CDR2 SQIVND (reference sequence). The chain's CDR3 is CASSIVVEDPGFF. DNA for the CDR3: TGTGCCAGTAGTATTGTAGTGGAGGATCCGGGTTTCTTT.

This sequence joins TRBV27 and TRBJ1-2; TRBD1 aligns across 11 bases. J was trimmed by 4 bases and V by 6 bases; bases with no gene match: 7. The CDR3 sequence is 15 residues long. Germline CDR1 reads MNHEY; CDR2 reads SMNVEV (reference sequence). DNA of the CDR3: TGTGCCAGCAGGACGGACAGGGGGCGCATCTATGGCTACACCTTC. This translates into CASRTDRGRIYGYTF.

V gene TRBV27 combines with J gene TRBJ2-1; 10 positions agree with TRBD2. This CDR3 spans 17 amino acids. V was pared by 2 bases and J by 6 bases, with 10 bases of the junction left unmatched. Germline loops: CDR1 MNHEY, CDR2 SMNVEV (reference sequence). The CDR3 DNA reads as TGTGCCAGCAGTTTAGCCCAGCGGGGGGGCCTTACCAATGAGCAGTTCTTC. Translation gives CASSLAQRGGLTNEQFF.

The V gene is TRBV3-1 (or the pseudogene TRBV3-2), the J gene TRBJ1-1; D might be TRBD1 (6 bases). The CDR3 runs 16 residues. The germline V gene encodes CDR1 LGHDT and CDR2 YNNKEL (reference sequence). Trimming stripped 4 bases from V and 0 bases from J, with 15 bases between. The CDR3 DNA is TGTGCCAGCAGCCTTGGGGGGGCGCGGGTGAACACTGAAGCTTTCTTT. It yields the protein CASSLGGARVNTEAFF.

CDR3 amino acids: CASRLTGSPYGYTF. The CDR3 DNA follows: TGTGCCAGCAGGTTGACAGGGTCTCCCTATGGCTACACCTTC. The chain has TRBV7-2 and TRBJ1-2, with TRBD1 identical over 7 bases. The CDR3 is 14 amino acids. Unmatched junction bases numbered 8, after V lost 6 bases and J lost 4 bases. CDR1 SGHTA and CDR2 FQGNSA come from the germline V gene.

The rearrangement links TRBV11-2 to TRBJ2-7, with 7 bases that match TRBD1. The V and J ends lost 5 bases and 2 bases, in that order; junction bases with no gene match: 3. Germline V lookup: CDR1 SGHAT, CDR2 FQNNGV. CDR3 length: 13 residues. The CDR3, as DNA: TGTGCCAGCAGCCCGGGACAGACCTACGAGCAGTACGTC. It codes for CASSPGQTYEQYV.

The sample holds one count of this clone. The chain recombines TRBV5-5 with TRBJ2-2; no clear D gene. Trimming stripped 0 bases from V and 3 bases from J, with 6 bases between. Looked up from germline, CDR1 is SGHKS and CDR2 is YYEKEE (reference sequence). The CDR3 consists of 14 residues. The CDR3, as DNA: TGTGCCAGCAGCTTGGATCATTACACCGGGGAGCTGTTTTTT. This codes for CASSLDHYTGELFF.

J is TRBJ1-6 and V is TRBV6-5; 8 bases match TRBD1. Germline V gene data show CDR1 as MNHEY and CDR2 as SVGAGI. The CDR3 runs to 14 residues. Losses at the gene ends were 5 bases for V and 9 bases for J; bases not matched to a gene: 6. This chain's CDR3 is CASSLQGAVSPLHF. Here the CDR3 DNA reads TGTGCCAGCAGTCTGCAGGGGGCCGTTTCACCCCTCCACTTT.

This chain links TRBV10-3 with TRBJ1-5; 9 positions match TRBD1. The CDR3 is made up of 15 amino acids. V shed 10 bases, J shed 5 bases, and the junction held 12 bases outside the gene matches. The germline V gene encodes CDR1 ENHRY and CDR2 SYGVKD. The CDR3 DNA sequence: TGTGCCACCCGAAAAACAGGGGGCTCAGATCAGCCCCAGCATTTT. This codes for CATRKTGGSDQPQHF.

The CDR3 coding sequence is TGTGCCAGCAGCTCGGGAGAGCCCCTTGTCACCCAGTACTTC. It specifies CASSSGEPLVTQYF. The V gene is TRBV9, the J gene TRBJ2-5; D is possibly TRBD2 (6 bases). In germline, CDR1 is SGDLS, CDR2 YYNGEE. The CDR3 extends over 14 amino acids. V was trimmed by 4 bases and J by 8 bases, leaving 18 bases between them.

CDR3 nucleotides: TGTGCCAGCACCCTGGCCCGAGGGACTGAAGCTTTCTTT. It specifies CASTLARGTEAFF. V gene TRBV12-3 or TRBV12-4 combines with J gene TRBJ1-1; D not resolved. The CDR3 length is 13 residues. Trimming stripped 7 bases from V and 5 bases from J, with 14 bases between.

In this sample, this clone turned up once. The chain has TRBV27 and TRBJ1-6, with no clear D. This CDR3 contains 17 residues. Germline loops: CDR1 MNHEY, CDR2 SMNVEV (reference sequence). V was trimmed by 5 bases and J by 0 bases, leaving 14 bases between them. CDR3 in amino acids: CASSPRPPSSYNSPLHF. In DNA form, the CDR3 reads TGTGCCAGCAGTCCTAGACCCCCGAGCTCCTATAATTCACCCCTCCACTTT.

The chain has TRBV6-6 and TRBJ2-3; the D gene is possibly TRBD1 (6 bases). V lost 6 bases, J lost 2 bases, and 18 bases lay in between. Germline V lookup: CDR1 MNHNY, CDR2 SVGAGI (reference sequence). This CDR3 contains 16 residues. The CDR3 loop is CASSGLQGSVTDTQYF. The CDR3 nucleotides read TGTGCCAGCAGCGGATTACAGGGCTCTGTCACAGATACGCAGTATTTT.

The CDR3: CASSQRPENTQYF. The CDR3, as DNA: TGTGCCAGCAGCCAACGTCCCGAGAATACGCAGTATTTT. The rearrangement uses TRBV3-1 (or the pseudogene TRBV3-2) and TRBJ2-3, with D uncertain. With 2 bases removed from V and 7 bases from J, the gap between germline ends came to 10 bases. CDR1 is LGHDT and CDR2 is YNNKEL in the germline V gene (reference sequence). This CDR3 region has 13 residues.